This is a list of T cell receptor beta chains from one sample in a study of CD8 T cells in Susac syndrome. From the immunoSEQ multiplex PCR reads, TCRdb called clonotypes with MiXCR, one entry per CDR3 protein. This sample has some 180,000 distinct CDR3 sequences, with about 95% found just once. Sequencing input: CD4+ T cells from PBMCs. Receptors originate from a human donor with Susac syndrome. CDR3s include the opening cysteine and the closing phenylalanine or tryptophan. Fields, in order: D gene, clone size, V gene, J gene, CDR3 DNA, CDR3 protein. The D gene is left open where the match is weak. Clone size is shown for a subset of rows, as once, few, many or a class of expanded clone.

d_gene: TRBD2
abundance: -
v_gene: TRBV3-1
j_gene: TRBJ2-7
CDR3nt: TGTGCCAGCAGCCAAGATTTCGCGGGAGGGCGGAGGCAGTACTTC
CDR3aa: CASSQDFAGGRRQYF

d_gene: -
abundance: -
v_gene: TRBV15
j_gene: TRBJ2-5
CDR3nt: TGTGCCACCAGCAGAGGAGACAGCAAAGAGACCCAGTACTTC
CDR3aa: CATSRGDSKETQYF

d_gene: -
abundance: -
v_gene: TRBV12-3/TRBV12-4
j_gene: TRBJ2-4
CDR3nt: TGTGCCAGCAGTTTAGTACGGGCTACCATTCAGTACTTC
CDR3aa: CASSLVRATIQYF

d_gene: -
abundance: -
v_gene: TRBV20-1
j_gene: TRBJ2-5
CDR3nt: TGCAGTGCTAGAGTAAGGGGCCCCACAGGGTCCCAGTACTTC
CDR3aa: CSARVRGPTGSQYF

d_gene: TRBD2
abundance: -
v_gene: TRBV9
j_gene: TRBJ2-2
CDR3nt: TGTGCCAGCAGCGTAGGTCGTGGACTAGCGAGTCCCGGGGAGCTGTTTTTT
CDR3aa: CASSVGRGLASPGELFF

d_gene: TRBD2
abundance: -
v_gene: TRBV27
j_gene: TRBJ2-7
CDR3nt: TGTGCCAGCAGTGTCCGGGACTACTCCTACGAGCAGTACTTC
CDR3aa: CASSVRDYSYEQYF

d_gene: -
abundance: -
v_gene: TRBV28
j_gene: TRBJ2-2
CDR3nt: TGTGCCAGCAGTTTGGGCGGCGGGTTCAACACCGGGGAGCTGTTTTTT
CDR3aa: CASSLGGGFNTGELFF

d_gene: TRBD2
abundance: once
v_gene: TRBV12-3/TRBV12-4
j_gene: TRBJ2-5
CDR3nt: TGTGCCAGCAGTTTAGGGACGGGGGGGACGGAGACCCAGTACTTC
CDR3aa: CASSLGTGGTETQYF

d_gene: TRBD1
abundance: -
v_gene: TRBV30
j_gene: TRBJ2-5
CDR3nt: TGTGCCTGGAGGGACAGGGGGCGGGAGACCCAGTACTTC
CDR3aa: CAWRDRGRETQYF

d_gene: -
abundance: -
v_gene: TRBV5-1
j_gene: TRBJ1-4
CDR3nt: TGCGCCAGCAGCTTGGGGGTTCGTGTCGGGGTCACTAATGAAAAACTGTTTTTT
CDR3aa: CASSLGVRVGVTNEKLFF

d_gene: -
abundance: -
v_gene: TRBV29-1
j_gene: TRBJ2-7
CDR3nt: TGCAGCGTTATTACTAACGGGAGCTACGAGCAGTACTTC
CDR3aa: CSVITNGSYEQYF

d_gene: -
abundance: -
v_gene: TRBV3-1
j_gene: TRBJ1-5
CDR3nt: TGTGCCAGCGGAGACTATAGCAATCAGCCCCAGCATTTT
CDR3aa: CASGDYSNQPQHF

d_gene: TRBD1
abundance: -
v_gene: TRBV7-2
j_gene: TRBJ1-4
CDR3nt: TGTGCCAGCAGTTTCACAGGGGGCGCGAATGAAAAACTGTTTTTT
CDR3aa: CASSFTGGANEKLFF

d_gene: TRBD1
abundance: -
v_gene: TRBV12-5
j_gene: TRBJ2-5
CDR3nt: TGTGCTAGTGGTCCCACCCTGACAGGGGCAGAGACCCAGTACTTC
CDR3aa: CASGPTLTGAETQYF

d_gene: TRBD2
abundance: once
v_gene: TRBV4-3
j_gene: TRBJ2-7
CDR3nt: TGCGCCAGCAGCCAATCTAGGACTAGCTACGAGCAGTACTTC
CDR3aa: CASSQSRTSYEQYF

d_gene: TRBD2
abundance: -
v_gene: TRBV11-3
j_gene: TRBJ2-1
CDR3nt: TGTGCCAGCAGCCTTAGAGGAGCGGGGGGCGCCCATGAGCAGTTCTTC
CDR3aa: CASSLRGAGGAHEQFF

d_gene: -
abundance: once
v_gene: TRBV12-3/TRBV12-4
j_gene: TRBJ1-5
CDR3nt: TGTGCCAGCAGTTTAAATTTCGGACCAGGCAATCAGCCCCAGCATTTT
CDR3aa: CASSLNFGPGNQPQHF